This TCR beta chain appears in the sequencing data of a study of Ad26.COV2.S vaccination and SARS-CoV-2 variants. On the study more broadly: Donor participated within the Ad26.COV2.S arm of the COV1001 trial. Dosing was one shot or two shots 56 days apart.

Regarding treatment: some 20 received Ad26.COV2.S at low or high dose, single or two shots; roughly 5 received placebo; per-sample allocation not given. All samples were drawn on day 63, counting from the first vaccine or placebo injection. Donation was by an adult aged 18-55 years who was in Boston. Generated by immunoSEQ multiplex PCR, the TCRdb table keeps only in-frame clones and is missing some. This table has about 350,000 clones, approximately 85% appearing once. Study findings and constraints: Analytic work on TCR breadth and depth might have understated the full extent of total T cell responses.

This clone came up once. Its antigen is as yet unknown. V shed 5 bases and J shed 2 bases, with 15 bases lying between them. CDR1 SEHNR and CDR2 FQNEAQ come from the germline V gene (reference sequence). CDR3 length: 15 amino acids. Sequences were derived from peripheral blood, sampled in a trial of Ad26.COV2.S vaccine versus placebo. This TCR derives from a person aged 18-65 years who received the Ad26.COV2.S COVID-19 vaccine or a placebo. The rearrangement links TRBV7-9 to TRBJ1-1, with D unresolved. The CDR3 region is CASSPPPVDNTEAFF. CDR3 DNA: TGTGCCAGCAGCCCCCCCCCAGTGGATAACACTGAAGCTTTCTTT.